The entry below gives a single T cell receptor beta chain sequence along with its context. As yet, its antigen is unknown. With 60 Vbeta and 13 Jbeta primers, the PCR was carried out. Using immunoSEQ multiplex PCR, the repertoire was profiled, and TCRdb retains in-frame clones only, with some absent. The data hold some 200,000 clones, with 75% to 90% observed a single time. This sample was taken from a study of cytomegalovirus exposure and HLA in healthy donors. The trim removed 6 bases at V and 7 bases at J, leaving 9 bases unmatched. The CDR3 contains 14 residues. Germline loops: CDR1 SGHTA, CDR2 FQGNSA. Study conclusions and caveats: The study recorded 164 TCR beta chains that were cytomegalovirus-associated.

This chain connects TRBV7-2 to TRBJ1-2; 9 bases fit TRBD1. The TCR comes from a young woman in good health and CMV-seronegative. Sequences were obtained from PBMCs. CDR3 sequence reads: CASSSGTGFSGYTF. The CDR3 region has the DNA TGTGCCAGCAGTTCCGGGACAGGGTTTTCTGGCTACACCTTC.